Listed below are T cell receptor beta chains from one sample, sequenced in a study of Ad26.COV2.S vaccination and SARS-CoV-2 variants. The repertoire was sequenced with immunoSEQ multiplex PCR; TCRdb's copy has only in-frame clones and lacks some. The sample carries roughly 380,000 clones, more than 75% recorded once. The source material was peripheral blood, sampled in a trial of Ad26.COV2.S vaccine versus placebo. The receptors here all came from a person between 18 and 60 years old who received the Ad26.COV2.S COVID-19 vaccine or a placebo. Each CDR3 is given with its conserved first and last residue. A D gene is named only where the DNA matches it firmly. Only part of the rows carry a size: once, few, many, or a class if the clone is expanded.

TRBV19	.	.	TRBJ1-1	CASSMGSWNTEAFF	TGTGCCAGTAGTATGGGGAGCTGGAACACTGAAGCTTTCTTT
TRBV30	.	.	TRBJ1-2	CAWSGGAHYGYTF	TGTGCCTGGAGTGGAGGGGCCCACTATGGCTACACCTTC
TRBV10-3	.	.	TRBJ1-6	CAISVQDNSPLHF	TGTGCCATCAGTGTACAGGACAATTCACCCCTCCACTTT
TRBV30	.	once	TRBJ2-7	CAWSFSTVLNYEQYF	TGTGCCTGGAGCTTCTCGACAGTATTGAACTACGAGCAGTACTTC
TRBV10-1	.	.	TRBJ2-5	CASRPSSAWWKTQYF	TGCGCCAGCAGACCAAGTTCGGCCTGGTGGAAGACCCAGTACTTC
TRBV18	TRBD1	.	TRBJ2-1	CASSPPSGGYNEQFF	TGTGCCAGCTCGCCTCCGTCAGGGGGATACAATGAGCAGTTCTTC
TRBV12-3/TRBV12-4	.	.	TRBJ1-1	CASKLNTEAFF	TGTGCCAGCAAACTAAATACTGAAGCTTTCTTT
TRBV10-3	.	few	TRBJ1-1	CAIMREGGTEAFF	TGTGCCATCATGCGGGAAGGGGGCACTGAAGCTTTCTTT
TRBV21-1	.	.	TRBJ2-5	CASSHFPGRKQETQYF	TGTGCCAGCAGCCATTTTCCGGGACGGAAGCAAGAGACCCAGTACTTC
TRBV7-3	TRBD1	.	TRBJ2-3	CASSLTDRARTDTQYF	TGTGCCAGCAGCTTAACGGACAGGGCGCGCACAGATACGCAGTATTTT
TRBV4-3	.	.	TRBJ2-5	CASSQLVNKGLETQYF	TGCGCCAGCAGCCAACTTGTGAACAAGGGGCTAGAGACCCAGTACTTC
TRBV27	.	few	TRBJ2-7	CASSLAPVGSYEQYF	TGTGCCAGCAGCTTAGCCCCGGTGGGGTCCTACGAGCAGTACTTC
TRBV6-5	.	.	TRBJ1-1	CASSYEGNTEAFF	TGTGCCAGCAGTTACGAGGGGAACACTGAAGCTTTCTTT
TRBV23-1	.	.	TRBJ2-7	CASITGGGGANYEQYF	TGCGCCAGCATCACCGGCGGAGGGGGGGCAAACTACGAGCAGTACTTC
TRBV7-3	.	few	TRBJ1-1	CASSLTEGTEAFF	TGTGCCAGCAGCTTAACCGAGGGGACAGAAGCTTTCTTT
TRBV28	TRBD1	.	TRBJ1-2	CASRGQRLKGYTF	TGTGCCAGCAGGGGACAGCGGTTGAAGGGCTACACCTTC
TRBV30	TRBD1	.	TRBJ2-3	CAWSFRDRASDTQYF	TGTGCCTGGAGTTTCCGGGACAGGGCGTCAGATACGCAGTATTTT
TRBV7-2	.	.	TRBJ2-1	CASNLNSGSYNEQFF	TGTGCCAGCAACTTGAATTCCGGGTCCTACAATGAGCAGTTCTTC
TRBV28	TRBD1	.	TRBJ2-3	CASSKSGTDNTQYF	TGTGCCAGCAGTAAATCCGGGACAGATAATACGCAGTATTTT
TRBV14	.	once	TRBJ2-3	CASSQLGFTDTQYF	TGTGCCAGCAGCCAATTGGGATTCACAGATACGCAGTATTTT
TRBV25-1	.	.	TRBJ1-4	CASRGRINEKLFF	TGTGCCAGCAGGGGCAGGATCAATGAAAAACTGTTTTTT
TRBV3-1/TRBV3-2	.	.	TRBJ1-4	CASSQDWTEANEKLFF	TGTGCCAGCAGCCAAGATTGGACCGAAGCTAATGAAAAACTGTTTTTT
TRBV28	.	.	TRBJ1-5	CASSTRSGLYQPQHF	TGTGCCAGCAGCACTAGGTCGGGTCTTTATCAGCCCCAGCATTTT
TRBV7-3	TRBD2	few	TRBJ2-3	CASSLLAGVTDTQYF	TGTGCCAGCAGCTTACTAGCGGGGGTCACAGATACGCAGTATTTT
TRBV4-1	TRBD1	.	TRBJ2-1	CASSYRDRGQGEQFF	TGCGCCAGCAGCTACCGGGACAGGGGGCAAGGTGAGCAGTTCTTC
TRBV6-2/TRBV6-3	TRBD1	.	TRBJ2-3	CASSYSTFGTERDTQYF	TGTGCCAGCAGTTACTCGACATTCGGGACAGAGAGAGATACGCAGTATTTT
TRBV14	.	.	TRBJ1-1	CASSQGLTIRNTEAFF	TGTGCCAGCAGCCAGGGACTGACTATTCGGAACACTGAAGCTTTCTTT
TRBV6-2/TRBV6-3	.	.	TRBJ1-4	CASSYPGIRTNEKLFF	TGTGCCAGCAGTTACCCAGGGATCAGAACTAATGAAAAACTGTTTTTT
TRBV28	.	.	TRBJ2-3	CASSLGDTQYF	TGTGCCAGCAGTTTGGGGGATACGCAGTATTTT
TRBV4-3	.	few	TRBJ2-7	CASSQGRVGPYEQYF	TGCGCCAGCAGCCAAGGACGGGTAGGACCCTACGAGCAGTACTTC
TRBV6-6	.	.	TRBJ2-5	CASSYGTRETQYF	TGTGCCAGCAGTTATGGGACGCGAGAGACCCAGTACTTC
TRBV19	TRBD1	.	TRBJ1-5	CASIKGAGQPQHF	TGTGCCAGTATTAAGGGGGCGGGTCAGCCCCAGCATTTT
TRBV11-3	.	.	TRBJ2-3	CASSLIGSCDTQYF	TGTGCCAGCAGCTTAATAGGGTCTTGTGATACGCAGTATTTT
TRBV10-3	.	.	TRBJ2-1	CAISAQGPASYNEQFF	TGTGCCATCAGTGCGCAGGGGCCGGCATCCTACAATGAGCAGTTCTTC
TRBV6-5	.	.	TRBJ2-1	CASSSDRLESYNEQFF	TGTGCCAGCAGTTCCGACCGACTTGAATCCTACAATGAGCAGTTCTTC
TRBV4-3	.	.	TRBJ2-5	CASSQDGGETQYF	TGCGCCAGCAGCCAAGATGGAGGGGAGACCCAGTACTTC
TRBV7-2	.	.	TRBJ1-1	CASSLGQWTEAFF	TGTGCCAGCAGCTTAGGGCAGTGGACTGAAGCTTTCTTT
TRBV27	TRBD1	.	TRBJ1-5	CASSDRGGGLQPQHF	TGTGCCAGCAGTGACCGCGGAGGGGGCTTACAGCCCCAGCATTTT
TRBV11-2	TRBD2	few	TRBJ2-2	CASRIAGKNTGELFF	TGTGCCAGCAGGATAGCGGGGAAGAACACCGGGGAGCTGTTTTTT
TRBV28	TRBD2	.	TRBJ2-5	CASSLAGGTQYF	TGTGCCAGCAGTTTAGCGGGGGGGACCCAGTACTTC
TRBV28	.	once	TRBJ1-6	CASKGGYNSPLHF	TGTGCCAGCAAGGGGGGCTATAATTCACCCCTCCACTTT
TRBV5-5	.	.	TRBJ2-3	CASSLGEGFGTDTQYF	TGTGCCAGCAGCTTGGGTGAAGGTTTTGGGACAGATACGCAGTATTTT
TRBV9	TRBD1	.	TRBJ1-1	CASSPRTGGSEAFF	TGTGCCAGCAGCCCTCGGACAGGGGGCAGTGAAGCTTTCTTT
TRBV6-6	.	.	TRBJ2-2	CASSPLRTNTGELFF	TGTGCCAGCAGTCCTCTTCGAACCAACACCGGGGAGCTGTTTTTT
TRBV10-3	TRBD1	.	TRBJ1-1	CAIMGQLNTEAFF	TGTGCCATCATGGGACAGCTCAACACTGAAGCTTTCTTT
TRBV28	.	.	TRBJ2-5	CASSSRREETQYF	TGTGCCAGCAGTTCCAGGAGAGAAGAGACCCAGTACTTC
TRBV18	TRBD2	.	TRBJ2-7	CASSTGTSGYEQYF	TGTGCCAGCTCAACCGGGACTAGCGGCTACGAGCAGTACTTC
TRBV7-2	.	once	TRBJ1-1	CASSRYRREPTEAFF	TGTGCCAGCAGCCGCTATCGACGGGAGCCCACTGAAGCTTTCTTT
TRBV19	.	.	TRBJ1-5	CASSIAGVSNQPQHF	TGTGCCAGTAGTATAGCCGGGGTTAGCAATCAGCCCCAGCATTTT
TRBV28	TRBD2	.	TRBJ2-7	CASSPRTSGGYEQYF	TGTGCCAGCAGTCCTAGGACTAGCGGGGGTTACGAGCAGTACTTC
TRBV4-1	.	.	TRBJ2-3	CASSQDTGGGGTDTQYF	TGCGCCAGCAGCCAAGATACAGGCGGCGGGGGCACAGATACGCAGTATTTT
TRBV19	.	.	TRBJ2-7	CASSLGGLSSYEQYF	TGTGCCAGTAGTCTGGGGGGACTGAGCTCCTACGAGCAGTACTTC
TRBV28	.	.	TRBJ1-2	CASSLWTGRTNYGYTF	TGTGCCAGCAGTTTATGGACAGGACGGACTAACTATGGCTACACCTTC
TRBV7-2	.	.	TRBJ2-7	CASSLEASATYEQYF	TGTGCCAGCAGCTTGGAAGCAAGCGCTACCTACGAGCAGTACTTC
TRBV5-6	.	.	TRBJ1-1	CASSLALDGSEAFF	TGTGCCAGCAGCTTGGCCCTAGACGGTAGTGAAGCTTTCTTT